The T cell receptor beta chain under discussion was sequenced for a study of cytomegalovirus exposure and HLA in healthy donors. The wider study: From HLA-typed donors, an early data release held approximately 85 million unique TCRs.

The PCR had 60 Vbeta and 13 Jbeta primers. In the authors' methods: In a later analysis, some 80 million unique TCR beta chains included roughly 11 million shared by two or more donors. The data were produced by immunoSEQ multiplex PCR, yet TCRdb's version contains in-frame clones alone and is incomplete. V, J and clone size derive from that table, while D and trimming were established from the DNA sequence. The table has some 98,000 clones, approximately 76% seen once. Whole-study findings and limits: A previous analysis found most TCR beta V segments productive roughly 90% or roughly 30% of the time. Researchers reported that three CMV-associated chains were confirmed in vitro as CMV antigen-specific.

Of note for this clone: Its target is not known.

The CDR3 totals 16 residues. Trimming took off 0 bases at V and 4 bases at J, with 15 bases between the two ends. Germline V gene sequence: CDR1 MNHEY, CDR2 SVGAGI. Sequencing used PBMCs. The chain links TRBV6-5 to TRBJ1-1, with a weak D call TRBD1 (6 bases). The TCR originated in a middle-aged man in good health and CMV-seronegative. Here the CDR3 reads CASSYSRGGQPTEAFF. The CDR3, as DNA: TGTGCCAGCAGTTACTCGCGGGGGGGGCAGCCCACTGAAGCTTTCTTT.